Below, 7 T cell receptor beta chains from the same sample are listed, as sequenced in a study of CD8+ T cells in alopecia areata. RNA was isolated and reverse transcribed to cDNA, the sequencing template. This table comes from immunoSEQ multiplex PCR, and its TCRdb copy is limited to in-frame clones, with some not included. The sample carries some 150,000 clones, about 60% recorded once. The sequencing here drew on CD4+ T cells sorted from blood, taken at week 0. These receptors were collected from a human donor with alopecia areata.

The rearrangement uses TRBV29-1 and TRBJ1-2, with 10 bases lining up with TRBD1. J lost 2 bases, V lost 7 bases, and 4 bases had no gene match. This CDR3 contains 13 residues. Looked up from germline, CDR1 is SQVTM and CDR2 is ANQGSEA. CDR3 amino acids: CSAGTGENYGYTF. CDR3 in DNA: TGCAGCGCCGGGACAGGGGAAAACTATGGCTACACCTTC.

In the case of this clone: Other DNA sequences in the same sample also yield this CDR3. The chain couples TRBV5-1 to TRBJ1-1; D might be TRBD1 (5 bases). This CDR3 comprises 11 residues. Trimming took off 2 bases at V and 7 bases at J, with 6 bases between the two ends. In germline, CDR1 is SGHRS, CDR2 YFSETQ. CDR3 DNA: TGCGCCAGCAGCTTAGGGGATGAAGCTTTCTTT. Amino acids: CASSLGDEAFF.

The chain has TRBV29-1 and TRBJ2-3, with TRBD2 matching 12 bases. This CDR3 has 15 amino acids. Germline lookup yields CDR1 SQVTM and CDR2 ANQGSEA. With 7 bases clipped from V and 6 bases from J, the junction kept 11 bases outside the gene matches. CDR3: CSARPSGGAGDTQYF. DNA for the CDR3: TGCAGCGCACGCCCTAGCGGGGGGGCAGGGGATACGCAGTATTTT.

This clone appeared once. This chain connects TRBV5-1 to TRBJ2-7, with TRBD1 matching 9 bases. With 5 bases clipped from V and 5 bases from J, the junction kept 5 bases outside the gene matches. From germline, CDR1 is SGHRS and CDR2 YFSETQ. The CDR3 is made up of 13 amino acids. CDR3 in amino acids: CASSPQGANEQYF. The CDR3 DNA sequence: TGCGCCAGCAGTCCACAGGGGGCGAACGAGCAGTACTTC.

This clone was counted only a few times. The rearrangement uses TRBV29-1 and TRBJ1-1; 7 nucleotides line up with TRBD1. Germline values: CDR1 SQVTM, CDR2 ANQGSEA. V was clipped by 4 bases and J by 8 bases; unmatched bases: 10. This CDR3 is 13 amino acids long. The CDR3 is CSVARGEGREAFF. The CDR3 nucleotides are TGCAGCGTTGCCAGGGGGGAAGGTCGGGAAGCTTTCTTT.

The chain recombines TRBV27 with TRBJ2-7; weak D call: TRBD2 (6 bases). Looked up from germline, CDR1 is MNHEY and CDR2 is SMNVEV (reference sequence). This CDR3 is 13 amino acids long. The V end lost 3 bases, the J end lost 6 bases, and 12 bases lay between the germline ends. The CDR3 DNA is TGTGCCAGCAGTTTCCTTACTAGCTTCGAGCAGTACTTC. It codes for CASSFLTSFEQYF.

Comment on this clone: At the DNA level, this CDR3 is encoded by other sequences in the same sample as well. The chain couples TRBV9 to TRBJ2-3; 7 bases agree with TRBD2. V gave up 2 bases and J gave up 5 bases; unmatched junction bases: 2. This CDR3 spans 13 amino acids. From germline, CDR1 is SGDLS and CDR2 YYNGEE. The CDR3 loop is CASSVGGGDTQYF. DNA for the CDR3: TGTGCCAGCAGCGTCGGCGGGGGAGATACGCAGTATTTT.